This T cell receptor beta chain was recovered during a study of CD8 T cells in Susac syndrome. This clonotype was found once. Reverse transcription of 0.5 to 1 ug RNA was carried out with random hexamers. By means of immunoSEQ multiplex PCR, TCR beta CDR3 spanning 54 Vbeta and 13 Jbeta underwent amplification. TCRdb processed the immunoSEQ multiplex PCR reads anew with MiXCR; each CDR3 protein has one entry. The sample yields approximately 190,000 distinct CDR3 sequences, 93% seen once. Sequencing targeted TCR beta in blood CD8+ and CD4+ T cells. Trimming cost V 8 bases and J 5 bases; bases outside gene matches: 14. The germline V gene encodes CDR1 SGHTA and CDR2 FQGNSA. CDR3 length: 16 amino acids.

V is TRBV7-2 and J is TRBJ2-7; 11 bases match TRBD2. The origin of this receptor is a human donor in good health. Sequencing input: CD4+ T cells from PBMCs. In DNA, the CDR3 is TGTGCCAGCCAGGGAGCTAGCGGGGGGAGTGGCCACGAGCAGTACTTC. Protein sequence: CASQGASGGSGHEQYF. Drawing the rest from reference TRBV7-2 and TRBJ2-7, the complete variable domain is GAGVSQSPSNKVTEKGKDVELRCDPISGHTALYWYRQSLGQGLEFLIYFQGNSAPDKSGLPSDRFSAERTGGSVSTLTIQRTQQEDSAVYLCASQGASGGSGHEQYFGPGTRLTVT.